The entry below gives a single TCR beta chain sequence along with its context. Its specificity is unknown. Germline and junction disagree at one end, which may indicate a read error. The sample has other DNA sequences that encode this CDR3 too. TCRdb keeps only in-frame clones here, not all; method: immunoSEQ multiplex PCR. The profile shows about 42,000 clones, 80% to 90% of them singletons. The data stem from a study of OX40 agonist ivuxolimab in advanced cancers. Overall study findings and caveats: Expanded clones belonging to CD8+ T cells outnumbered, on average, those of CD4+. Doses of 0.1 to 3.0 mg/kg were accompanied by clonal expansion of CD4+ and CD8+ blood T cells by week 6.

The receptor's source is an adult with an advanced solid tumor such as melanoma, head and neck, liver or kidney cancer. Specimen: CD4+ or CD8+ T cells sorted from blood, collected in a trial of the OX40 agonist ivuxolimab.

CDR3 sequence: CASSLDQGGYGYTF. CDR3 coding DNA: TGCGCCAGCAGCTTAGACCAGGGAGGGTATGGCTACACCTTC. This chain uses TRBV7-9 with TRBJ1-2; a weak D match, TRBD1 (5 bases). CDR1 SEHNR and CDR2 FQNEAQ come from the germline V gene (reference sequence). This CDR3 is 14 amino acids long.